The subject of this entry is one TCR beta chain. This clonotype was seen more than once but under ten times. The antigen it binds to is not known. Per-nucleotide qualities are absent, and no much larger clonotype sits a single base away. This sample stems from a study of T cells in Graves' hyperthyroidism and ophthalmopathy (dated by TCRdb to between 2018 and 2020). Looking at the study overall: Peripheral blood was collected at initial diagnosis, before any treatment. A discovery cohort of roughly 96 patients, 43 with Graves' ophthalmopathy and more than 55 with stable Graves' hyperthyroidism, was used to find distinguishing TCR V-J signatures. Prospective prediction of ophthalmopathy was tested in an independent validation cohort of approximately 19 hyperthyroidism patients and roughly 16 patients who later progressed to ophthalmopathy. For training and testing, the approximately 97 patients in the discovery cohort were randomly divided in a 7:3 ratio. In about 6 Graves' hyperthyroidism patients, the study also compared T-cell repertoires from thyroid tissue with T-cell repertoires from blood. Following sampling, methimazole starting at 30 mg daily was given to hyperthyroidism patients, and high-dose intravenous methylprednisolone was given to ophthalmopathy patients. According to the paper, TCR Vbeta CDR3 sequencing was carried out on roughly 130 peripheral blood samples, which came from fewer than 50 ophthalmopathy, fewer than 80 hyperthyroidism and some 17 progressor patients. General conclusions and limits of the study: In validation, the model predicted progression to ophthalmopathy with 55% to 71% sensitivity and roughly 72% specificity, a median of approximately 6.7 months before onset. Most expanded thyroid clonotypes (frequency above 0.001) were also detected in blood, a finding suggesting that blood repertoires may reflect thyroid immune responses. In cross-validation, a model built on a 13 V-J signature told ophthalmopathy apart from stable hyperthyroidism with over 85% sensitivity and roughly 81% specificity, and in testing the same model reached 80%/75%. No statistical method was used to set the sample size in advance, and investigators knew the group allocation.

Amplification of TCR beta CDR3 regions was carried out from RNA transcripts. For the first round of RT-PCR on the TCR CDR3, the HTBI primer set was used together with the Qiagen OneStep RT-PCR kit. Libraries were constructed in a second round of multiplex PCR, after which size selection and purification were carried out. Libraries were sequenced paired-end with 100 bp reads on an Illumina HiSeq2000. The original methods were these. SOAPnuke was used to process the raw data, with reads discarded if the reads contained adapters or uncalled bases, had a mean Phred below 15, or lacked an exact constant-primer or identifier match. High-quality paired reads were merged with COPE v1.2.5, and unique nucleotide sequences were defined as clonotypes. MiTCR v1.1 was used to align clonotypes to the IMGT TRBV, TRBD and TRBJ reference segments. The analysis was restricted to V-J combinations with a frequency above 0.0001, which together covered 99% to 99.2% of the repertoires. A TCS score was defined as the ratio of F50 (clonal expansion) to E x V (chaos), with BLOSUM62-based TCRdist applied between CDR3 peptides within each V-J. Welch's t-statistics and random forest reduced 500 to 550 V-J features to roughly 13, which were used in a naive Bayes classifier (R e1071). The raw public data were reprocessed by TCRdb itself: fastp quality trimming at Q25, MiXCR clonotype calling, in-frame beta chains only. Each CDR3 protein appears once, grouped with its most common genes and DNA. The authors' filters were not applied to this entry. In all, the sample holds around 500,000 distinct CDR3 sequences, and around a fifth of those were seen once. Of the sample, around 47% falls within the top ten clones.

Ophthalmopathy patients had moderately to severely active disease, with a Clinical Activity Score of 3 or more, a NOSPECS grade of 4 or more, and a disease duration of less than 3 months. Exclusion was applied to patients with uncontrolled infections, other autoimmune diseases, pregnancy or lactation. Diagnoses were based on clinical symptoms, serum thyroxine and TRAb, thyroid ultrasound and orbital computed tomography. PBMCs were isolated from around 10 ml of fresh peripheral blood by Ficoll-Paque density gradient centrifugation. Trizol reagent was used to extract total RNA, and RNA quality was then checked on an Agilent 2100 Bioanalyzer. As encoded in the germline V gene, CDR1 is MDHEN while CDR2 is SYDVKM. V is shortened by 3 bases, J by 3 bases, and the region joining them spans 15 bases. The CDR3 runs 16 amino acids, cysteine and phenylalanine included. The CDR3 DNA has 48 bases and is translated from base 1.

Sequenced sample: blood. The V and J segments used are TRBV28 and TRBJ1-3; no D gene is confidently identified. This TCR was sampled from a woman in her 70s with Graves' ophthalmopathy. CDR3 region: CASSFWNSIVGNTIYF. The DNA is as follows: TGTGCCAGCAGTTTTTGGAACTCCATTGTTGGAAACACCATATATTTT.